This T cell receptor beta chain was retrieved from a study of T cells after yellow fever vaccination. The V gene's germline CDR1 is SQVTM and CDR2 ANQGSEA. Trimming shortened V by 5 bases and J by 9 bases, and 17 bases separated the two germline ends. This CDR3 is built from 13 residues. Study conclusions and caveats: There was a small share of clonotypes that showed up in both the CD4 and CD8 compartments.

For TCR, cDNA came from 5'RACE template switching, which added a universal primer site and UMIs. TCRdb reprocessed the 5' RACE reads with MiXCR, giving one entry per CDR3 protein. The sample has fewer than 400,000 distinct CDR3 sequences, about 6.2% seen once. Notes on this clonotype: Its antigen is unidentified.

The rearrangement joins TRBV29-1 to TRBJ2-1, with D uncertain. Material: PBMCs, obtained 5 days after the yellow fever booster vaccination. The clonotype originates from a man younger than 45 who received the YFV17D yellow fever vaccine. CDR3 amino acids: CSVWVGRAVEQFF. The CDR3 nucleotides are TGCAGCGTTTGGGTCGGCCGGGCGGTTGAGCAGTTCTTC.